The 25 T cell receptor beta chains given below trace back to one sample, sequenced in a study of T-cell reconstitution after alpha-beta-depleted transplantation in children. Unique molecular identifiers tagged the TCRbeta library. TCRdb redid the calling of the PCR reads with MiXCR, one entry per CDR3 protein. The profile shows some 550,000 distinct CDR3 sequences, more than 20% of them singletons. Here the sequenced sample was PBMCs, mostly from graft donor cells, taken 360 days after TCRalphabeta/CD19-depleted stem cell transplant. The receptors were gathered from a boy under two years old who had a stem cell transplant for acute myeloid leukemia, so the T cells may come from the graft donor.

This chain links TRBV7-6 with TRBJ2-5; D remains ambiguous. Deletions cut 0 bases from V and 5 bases from J, with 13 bases between. The germline V gene encodes CDR1 SGHVS and CDR2 FNYEAQ. CDR3 length equals 15 residues. Here the CDR3 DNA reads TGTGCCAGCAGCTTAGCCACAGTGAGGTTGGAGACCCAGTACTTC. It encodes CASSLATVRLETQYF. Drawing the rest from reference TRBV7-6 and TRBJ2-5, the complete variable domain is GAGVSQSPRYKVTKRGQDVALRCDPISGHVSLYWYRQALGQGPEFLTYFNYEAQQDKSGLPNDRFSAERPEGSISTLTIQRTEQRDSAMYRCASSLATVRLETQYFGPGTRLLVL.

J is TRBJ1-1 and V is TRBV7-3, with 7 bases that match TRBD1. The J segment lost 4 bases and the V segment lost 6 bases, leaving 11 bases of the junction unmatched. The length of the CDR3 is 15 residues. Germline values: CDR1 SGHTA, CDR2 FQGTGA. The CDR3 nucleotides read TGTGCCAGCAGTGTAACTGACAGGGACCGCACTGAAGCTTTCTTT. Encoded protein: CASSVTDRDRTEAFF.

This clonotype was seen a few times. The genes are TRBV20-1 and TRBJ2-3; no definite D call. Trimming stripped 6 bases from V and 4 bases from J, with 17 bases between. This CDR3 has 14 residues. Germline V gives CDR1 DFQATT, CDR2 SNEGSKA (reference sequence). CDR3 amino acids: CSAPPDSVSDTQYF. In nucleotides, the CDR3 is TGCAGTGCCCCACCCGACTCGGTATCAGATACGCAGTATTTT.

The V gene is TRBV6-6, the J gene TRBJ2-3; D gene ambiguous. Deletions cut 8 bases from V and 1 base from J, with 4 bases between. CDR3 length equals 11 residues. The germline V gene encodes CDR1 MNHNY and CDR2 SVGAGI (reference sequence). The CDR3 loop reads CASHRTDTQYF. The CDR3 DNA sequence: TGTGCCAGCCACCGCACAGATACGCAGTATTTT.

This clonotype was recorded a few times. The chain recombines TRBV12-3 or TRBV12-4 with TRBJ2-1; 7 bases are a match to TRBD1. V was clipped by 4 bases and J by 8 bases; unmatched bases: 2. The CDR3 has 12 residues. CDR3 DNA: TGTGCCAGCAGTTATACAGGGGATGAGCAGTTCTTC. It translates to CASSYTGDEQFF.

This clonotype was found many times. The chain is built from TRBV6-5 and TRBJ2-7; tentative D call: TRBD2 (5 bases). Trimming cost V 4 bases and J 0 bases, with 10 bases left between them. From germline, CDR1 is MNHEY and CDR2 SVGAGI. This CDR3 is 14 amino acids long. The CDR3 region has the DNA TGTGCCAGCAGTTCGTCGGGATCCTCCTACGAGCAGTACTTC. Translating it yields CASSSSGSSYEQYF.

The chain is built from TRBV30 and TRBJ1-1; D unclear. Germline values: CDR1 GTSNPN, CDR2 SVGIG (reference sequence). The CDR3 extends over 13 amino acids. Trimming pared 2 bases from V and 0 bases from J, leaving 7 bases between. The CDR3 sequence is CAWSRAMNTEAFF. The CDR3 nucleotides are TGTGCCTGGAGTAGGGCGATGAACACTGAAGCTTTCTTT.

The chain employs TRBV6-2 or TRBV6-3 and TRBJ2-7; D is ambiguous. This CDR3 has 13 residues. V shed 2 bases and J shed 2 bases, with 7 bases lying between them. Germline values: CDR1 MNHEY, CDR2 SVGEGT. The CDR3 nucleotides read TGTGCCAGCAGTTACAAAGGAACCTACGAGCAGTACTTC. Protein sequence: CASSYKGTYEQYF.

The V and J genes are TRBV20-1 and TRBJ2-3; the D gene is possibly TRBD1 (6 bases). This CDR3 comprises 13 residues. From germline, CDR1 is DFQATT and CDR2 SNEGSKA (reference sequence). The V end lost 1 base, the J end lost 6 bases, and 11 bases lay between the germline ends. The CDR3 nucleotides are TGCAGTGCTAGAGGTCCAGGGGTTGATACGCAGTATTTT. Amino acid sequence: CSARGPGVDTQYF.

This chain uses TRBV14 with TRBJ2-7; no clear D. Per the germline V gene, CDR1 is SGHDN and CDR2 is FVKESK. There are 11 residues in the CDR3. With 4 bases removed from V and 7 bases from J, the gap between germline ends came to 8 bases. The CDR3 region is CASSPWFEQYV. CDR3 nucleotide sequence: TGTGCCAGCAGCCCCTGGTTTGAGCAGTACGTC.

The chain uses TRBV20-1 and TRBJ1-2; D remains unclear. V shed 4 bases and J shed 8 bases, with 17 bases lying between them. The CDR3 contains 13 residues. Germline values: CDR1 DFQATT, CDR2 SNEGSKA (reference sequence). CDR3 loop: CSATGDPAKGYTF. CDR3 sequence (DNA): TGCAGTGCTACTGGGGATCCGGCGAAGGGCTACACCTTC.

This clonotype was observed a few times. The V call is TRBV6-6, the J call TRBJ2-1; 7 bases align to TRBD1. Germline V lookup: CDR1 MNHNY, CDR2 SVGAGI (reference sequence). Trimming took 6 bases from V and 9 from J; bases not matched to a gene: 5. The CDR3 spans 12 residues. The CDR3 nucleotides are TGTGCCAGCAGGGACAGGTGGAGTGAGCAGTTCTTC. Its protein product is CASRDRWSEQFF.

This clonotype was seen at least ten times. CDR3 protein: CAISAAGQLSSYEQYF. The CDR3, as DNA: TGTGCCATCAGTGCCGCGGGACAGCTCTCATCCTACGAGCAGTACTTC. The gene calls are TRBV10-3 and TRBJ2-7; D might be TRBD1 (7 bases). Germline CDR1 ENHRY, CDR2 SYGVKD. Trimming took 4 bases from V and 1 from J, leaving 17 bases between them. The CDR3 extends over 16 amino acids.

This clonotype occurred many times. J is TRBJ2-6 and V is TRBV27; D possibly corresponds to TRBD1 (6 bases). With 2 bases removed from V and 2 bases from J, the gap between germline ends came to 13 bases. Per germline, CDR1 MNHEY and CDR2 SMNVEV (reference sequence). CDR3 size: 17 residues. The chain's CDR3 is CASSLKPTGTGANVLTF. The CDR3 DNA is TGTGCCAGCAGTTTAAAGCCTACAGGGACTGGGGCCAACGTCCTGACTTTC. The complete variable domain, with remaining parts taken from reference TRBV27 and TRBJ2-6, reads EAQVTQNPRYLITVTGKKLTVTCSQNMNHEYMSWYRQDPGLGLRQIYYSMNVEVTDKGDVPEGYKVSRKEKRNFPLILESPSPNQTSLYFCASSLKPTGTGANVLTFGAGSRLTVL.

This chain links TRBV6-1 with TRBJ2-5, with TRBD1 as a possible D gene (6 bases). Germline loops: CDR1 MNHNS, CDR2 SASEGT. The CDR3 is 14 amino acids. Deletions cut 7 bases from V and 6 bases from J, with 18 bases between. This CDR3 is CASTSTGTTQTQYF. The CDR3 DNA reads as TGTGCCAGCACCTCAACAGGGACCACACAGACCCAGTACTTC.

This chain joins TRBV20-1 and TRBJ2-7; D is possibly TRBD1 or TRBD2 (8 bases each). The CDR3 runs 15 residues. Trimming left V 5 bases short and J 3 bases short, with 20 bases between. Germline CDR1 DFQATT, CDR2 SNEGSKA (reference sequence). The CDR3: CSASGQGLVNYEQYF. The CDR3 DNA follows: TGCAGTGCTTCCGGACAGGGACTAGTCAACTACGAGCAGTACTTC.

The chain recombines TRBV27 with TRBJ2-7; the match to TRBD1 covers 9 bases. The length of the CDR3 is 14 residues. Germline trimming cut 4 bases from V and 5 bases from J; bases unmatched to any gene: 6. In germline, CDR1 is MNHEY, CDR2 SMNVEV (reference sequence). CDR3 DNA sequence: TGTGCCAGCAGTTCCGGACAGGGGAAGAACGAGCAGTACTTC. Translating it yields CASSSGQGKNEQYF.

This clonotype was counted only a few times. V and J are TRBV4-3 and TRBJ2-7; maybe TRBD2 (6 bases). The germline V gene encodes CDR1 LGHNA and CDR2 YSLEER. The CDR3 has 17 residues. V was trimmed by 3 bases and J by 1 base, leaving 19 bases between them. This chain's CDR3 is CASSHEGPGVGSYEQYF. The CDR3 DNA is TGCGCCAGCAGCCATGAGGGCCCGGGAGTTGGATCCTACGAGCAGTACTTC.

Many counts were recorded for this clonotype. The genes are TRBV28 and TRBJ2-3; D could derive from TRBD1 or TRBD2 (5 bases each). Germline CDR1 is MDHEN and CDR2 is SYDVKM. Trimming cost V 6 bases and J 2 bases, with 15 bases left between them. The CDR3 has 15 residues. CDR3 nucleotides: TGTGCCAGCAGACTGGACAAGGGACCCACAGATACGCAGTATTTT. It encodes CASRLDKGPTDTQYF. Full variable domain (missing parts from reference TRBV28 and TRBJ2-3): DVKVTQSSRYLVKRTGEKVFLECVQDMDHENMFWYRQDPGLGLRLIYFSYDVKMKEKGDIPEGYSVSREKKERFSLILESASTNQTSMYLCASRLDKGPTDTQYFGPGTRLTVL.

V gene TRBV4-1 combines with J gene TRBJ2-7; D is undetermined. The CDR3 is made up of 15 amino acids. Deletions cut 1 base from V and 0 bases from J, with 10 bases between. The germline V gene encodes CDR1 MGHRA and CDR2 YSYEKL. CDR3 region: CASSQVGRSSYEQYF. CDR3 in DNA: TGCGCCAGCAGCCAAGTAGGCAGAAGCTCCTACGAGCAGTACTTC.

The chain has TRBV18 and TRBJ2-1; no clear D gene. The V end was cut by 2 bases, the J end by 5 bases, with 7 bases between. This CDR3 comprises 13 residues. Germline-derived CDR1 and CDR2 are KGHSH and LQKENI. Here the CDR3 reads CASSPTENNEQFF. The CDR3 DNA reads TGTGCCAGCTCACCAACAGAGAACAATGAGCAGTTCTTC.

The chain combines TRBV20-1 with TRBJ1-2; maybe TRBD1 (5 bases). With 2 bases removed from V and 5 bases from J, the gap between germline ends came to 9 bases. Germline V gene data show CDR1 as DFQATT and CDR2 as SNEGSKA (reference sequence). This CDR3 contains 12 residues. Here the CDR3 reads CSARWDSYGYTF. The CDR3, as DNA: TGCAGTGCTAGATGGGACTCATATGGCTACACCTTC.

The chain links TRBV4-3 to TRBJ1-1; no clear D gene. Germline CDR1 reads LGHNA; CDR2 reads YSLEER. CDR3 length: 15 residues. V was pared by 1 base and J by 3 bases, with 12 bases between. The DNA for the CDR3 is TGCGCCAGCAGCCAAGCTATTTCGGGGTACACTGAAGCTTTCTTT. Amino acid sequence: CASSQAISGYTEAFF.

The chain links TRBV4-3 to TRBJ2-2, with TRBD2 as a possible D gene (6 bases). The CDR3 is 17 residues long. Trimming took off 0 bases at V and 3 bases at J, with 14 bases between the two ends. Germline V gives CDR1 LGHNA, CDR2 YSLEER. The CDR3 loop reads CASSQDGRGLYTGELFF. As DNA, the CDR3 is TGCGCCAGCAGCCAAGATGGTCGGGGACTCTACACCGGGGAGCTGTTTTTT.

In this sample, this clonotype turned up a few times. The CDR3 DNA is TGCAGTGCTATACTAGCGGGGGGTACAATGGAGCAGTTCTTC. Its protein is CSAILAGGTMEQFF. The V call is TRBV20-1, the J call TRBJ2-1; TRBD2 aligns across 12 bases. Per germline, CDR1 DFQATT and CDR2 SNEGSKA (reference sequence). This CDR3 has 14 residues. Germline trimming cut 4 bases from V and 10 bases from J; bases unmatched to any gene: 8.